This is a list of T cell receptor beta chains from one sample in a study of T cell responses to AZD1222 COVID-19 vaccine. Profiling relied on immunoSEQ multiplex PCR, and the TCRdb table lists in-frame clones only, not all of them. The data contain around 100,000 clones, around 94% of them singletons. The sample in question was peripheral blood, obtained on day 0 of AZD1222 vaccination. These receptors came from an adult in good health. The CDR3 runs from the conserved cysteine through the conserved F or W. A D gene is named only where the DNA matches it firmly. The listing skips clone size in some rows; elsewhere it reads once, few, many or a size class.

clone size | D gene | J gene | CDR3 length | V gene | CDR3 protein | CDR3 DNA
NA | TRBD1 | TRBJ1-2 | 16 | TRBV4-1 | CASSQGPQGAPGGYTF | TGCGCCAGCAGCCAAGGACCCCAGGGGGCGCCGGGTGGCTACACCTTC
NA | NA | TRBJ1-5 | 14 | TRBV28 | CASSLRQGSQPQHF | TGTGCCAGCAGTTTACGGCAGGGCTCTCAGCCCCAGCATTTT
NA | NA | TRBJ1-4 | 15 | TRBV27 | CASSPLGEGREKLFF | TGTGCCAGCAGTCCCCTGGGGGAGGGTCGGGAAAAACTGTTTTTT
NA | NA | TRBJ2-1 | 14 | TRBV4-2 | CASGGSRGINEQFF | TGTGCCAGCGGGGGGAGCAGGGGGATCAATGAGCAGTTCTTC
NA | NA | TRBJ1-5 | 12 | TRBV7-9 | CASSSGTPPQHF | TGTGCCAGCAGCTCAGGCACCCCGCCCCAGCATTTT
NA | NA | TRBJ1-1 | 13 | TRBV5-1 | CASSSLQGQEAFF | TGCGCCAGCAGCTCCCTGCAGGGTCAAGAAGCTTTCTTT
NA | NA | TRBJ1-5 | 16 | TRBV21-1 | CASSKEVGIRRSPQHF | TGTGCCAGCAGCAAAGAGGTGGGCATCCGAAGATCGCCCCAGCATTTT
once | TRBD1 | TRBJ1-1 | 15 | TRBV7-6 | CASSSGQVGDTEAFF | TGTGCCAGCAGCTCGGGACAGGTTGGGGACACTGAAGCTTTCTTT
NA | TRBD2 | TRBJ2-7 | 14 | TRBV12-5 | CASGPPGGLREQYF | TGTGCTAGTGGTCCTCCGGGAGGCCTGAGGGAGCAGTACTTC
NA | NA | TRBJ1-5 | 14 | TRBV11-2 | CASSRTDGNQPQHF | TGTGCCAGCAGCAGGACAGACGGTAATCAGCCCCAGCATTTT
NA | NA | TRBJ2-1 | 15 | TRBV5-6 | CASSPEGDSYNEQFF | TGTGCCAGCAGCCCGGAGGGGGACTCCTACAATGAGCAGTTCTTC
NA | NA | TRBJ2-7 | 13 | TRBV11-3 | CASSLRGPYEQYF | TGTGCCAGCAGCTTGCGGGGTCCCTACGAGCAGTACTTC
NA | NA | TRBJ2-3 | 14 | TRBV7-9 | CAQEGGAHPDTQYF | TGTGCCCAAGAAGGGGGAGCCCACCCAGATACGCAGTATTTT
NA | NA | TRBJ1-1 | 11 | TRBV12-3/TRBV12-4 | CASSLKIEAFF | TGTGCCAGCAGTTTAAAGATCGAAGCTTTCTTT
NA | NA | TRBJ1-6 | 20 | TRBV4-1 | CASSQDVGRGALGYNSPLHF | TGCGCCAGCAGCCAAGATGTGGGGAGGGGCGCGCTCGGGTATAATTCACCCCTCCACTTT
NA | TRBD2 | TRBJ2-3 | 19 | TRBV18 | CASSPRLLAGQLGGDTQYF | TGTGCCAGCTCACCGAGGTTGCTAGCGGGACAATTAGGAGGTGATACGCAGTATTTT
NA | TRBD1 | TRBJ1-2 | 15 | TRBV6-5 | CASKLTGGRNYGYTF | TGTGCCAGCAAACTAACAGGGGGCCGTAACTATGGCTACACCTTC
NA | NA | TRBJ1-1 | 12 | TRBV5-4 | CAVRRLNTEAFF | TGTGCAGTGAGACGATTGAACACTGAAGCTTTCTTT
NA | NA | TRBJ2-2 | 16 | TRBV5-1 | CASSRTGTPNTGELFF | TGCGCCAGCAGCCGGACCGGGACACCGAACACCGGGGAGCTGTTTTTT
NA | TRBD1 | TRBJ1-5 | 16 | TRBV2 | CASSEWGQGAQQPQHF | TGTGCCAGCAGTGAATGGGGACAGGGGGCTCAACAGCCCCAGCATTTT
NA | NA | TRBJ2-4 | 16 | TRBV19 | CASSMTGIIAKNIQYF | TGTGCCAGTAGTATGACAGGCATTATAGCCAAAAACATTCAGTACTTC
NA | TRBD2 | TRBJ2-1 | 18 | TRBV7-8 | CASSPAGVLAGYLDEQFF | TGTGCCAGCAGCCCGGCGGGGGTGCTAGCGGGGTATCTGGATGAGCAGTTCTTC
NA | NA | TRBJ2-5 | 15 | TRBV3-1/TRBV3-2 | CASSSLGGWEETQYF | TGTGCCAGCAGCTCCCTTGGGGGCTGGGAAGAGACCCAGTACTTC
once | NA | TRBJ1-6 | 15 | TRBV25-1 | CASSPSGGGQKPLHF | TGTGCCAGCAGTCCATCGGGTGGAGGCCAAAAGCCCCTCCACTTT
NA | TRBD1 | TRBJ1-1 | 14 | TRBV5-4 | CASSFGTGDTEAFF | TGTGCCAGCAGCTTCGGGACAGGGGACACTGAAGCTTTCTTT
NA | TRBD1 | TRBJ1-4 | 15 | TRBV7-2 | CASSPGGQGNEKLFF | TGTGCCAGCAGCCCGGGGGGACAGGGTAATGAAAAACTGTTTTTT
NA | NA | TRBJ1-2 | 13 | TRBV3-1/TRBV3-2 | CASSQRDGYGYTF | TGTGCCAGCAGCCAACGGGACGGGTATGGCTACACCTTC
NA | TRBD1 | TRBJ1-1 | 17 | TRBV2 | CASSEFGTVGTDTEAFF | TGTGCCAGCAGTGAATTTGGGACAGTAGGGACGGACACTGAAGCTTTCTTT
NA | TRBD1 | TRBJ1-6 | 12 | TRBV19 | CATGQGNSPLHF | TGTGCCACGGGACAGGGCAACTCACCCCTCCACTTT
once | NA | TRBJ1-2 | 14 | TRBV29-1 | CSVSPISLKYGYTF | TGCAGCGTTTCTCCTATTTCCCTAAAGTATGGCTACACCTTC
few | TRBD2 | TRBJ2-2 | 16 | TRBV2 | CASKERGRSYTGELFF | TGTGCCAGCAAGGAGCGGGGGAGATCCTACACCGGGGAGCTGTTTTTT
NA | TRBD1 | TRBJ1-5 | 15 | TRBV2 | CASSENRGSNQPQHF | TGTGCCAGCAGTGAGAACAGGGGGAGCAATCAGCCCCAGCATTTT